Presented here are 6 T cell receptor beta chains from one specimen sequenced in a study of T-cell reconstitution after alpha-beta-depleted transplantation in children. Unique molecular identifiers were built into the TCRbeta library. A single record per CDR3 protein comes from TCRdb applying MiXCR to the PCR reads. Here the sample spans roughly 400,000 distinct CDR3 sequences, roughly 21% being singletons. The sample here was PBMCs from the stem cell graft donor, taken from the stem cell graft. All receptors come from a human donor who donated a stem cell graft to a child with acute myeloid leukemia.

In this sample, this clonotype turned up a few times. The chain recombines TRBV29-1 with TRBJ1-2; D not resolved. The V gene's germline CDR1 is SQVTM and CDR2 ANQGSEA. V was shortened by 4 bases and J by 0 bases, with 12 bases between the two germline ends. There are 14 residues in the CDR3. CDR3 sequence (DNA): TGCAGCGTTGTTTCCCGGTTAGCTAACTATGGCTACACCTTC. Translated, it gives CSVVSRLANYGYTF. The whole variable domain, remainder taken from reference TRBV29-1 and TRBJ1-2, is SAVISQKPSRDICQRGTSLTIQCQVDSQVTMMFWYRQQPGQSLTLIATANQGSEATYESGFVIDKFPISRPNLTFSTLTVSNMSPEDSSIYLCSVVSRLANYGYTFGSGTRLTVV.

This clonotype has more than one count but fewer than ten. This sequence joins TRBV29-1 and TRBJ2-7, with a weak D call TRBD1 (6 bases). The CDR3 has 14 residues. The germline V gene encodes CDR1 SQVTM and CDR2 ANQGSEA. The CDR3, as DNA: TGCAGGTCCCAATCCTTGACAGGTCCCTACGAGCAGTACTTC. Residues: CRSQSLTGPYEQYF.

This clonotype was recorded at least ten times. This chain links TRBV6-1 with TRBJ2-3; D gene ambiguous. CDR1 and CDR2 (germline): MNHNS, SASEGT. V lost 1 base, J lost 5 bases, and 1 base lay in between. This CDR3 contains 11 residues. CDR3 region: CASSEEDTQYF. CDR3 DNA: TGTGCCAGCAGTGAAGAAGATACGCAGTATTTT.

This clonotype was observed at least ten times. The chain uses TRBV12-3 or TRBV12-4 and TRBJ2-1; 9 positions match TRBD2. J was trimmed by 7 bases and V by 6 bases; bases with no gene match: 10. CDR3 length: 15 residues. The CDR3 loop reads CASSMLAGESNEQFF. As DNA, the CDR3 is TGTGCCAGCAGCATGTTAGCGGGAGAGTCGAATGAGCAGTTCTTC.

The J gene is TRBJ2-7, the V gene TRBV4-3; D remains unclear. Trimming pared 0 bases from V and 3 bases from J, leaving 12 bases between. Germline V CDR1 and CDR2: LGHNA, YSLEER. This CDR3 is built from 15 residues. CDR3 region: CASSQDIGHSYEQYF. CDR3 DNA: TGCGCCAGCAGCCAAGATATAGGGCACAGCTACGAGCAGTACTTC.

The rearrangement links TRBV10-3 to TRBJ2-1, with a tentative D call TRBD2 (5 bases). Deletions cut 6 bases from V and 5 bases from J, with 17 bases between. Germline CDR1 reads ENHRY; CDR2 reads SYGVKD. The CDR3 spans 15 residues. The CDR3 loop is CAISGWERRNNEQFF. The DNA of the CDR3 is TGTGCCATCAGCGGTTGGGAGCGGAGGAACAATGAGCAGTTCTTC.